The 22 T cell receptor beta chains below come from one sample, sequenced in a study of control samples from healthy donors and cancer patients. The protocol was immunoSEQ multiplex PCR, while the TCRdb copy is restricted to in-frame clones and leaves out a portion. The data hold fewer than 65,000 clones, with about nine tenths observed a single time. Sequencing was done on a sample of PBMCs. Every receptor here comes from a man between 40 and 49 years old with colorectal cancer.

The rearrangement joins TRBV28 to TRBJ1-2; D may be TRBD1 (5 bases). V was pared by 8 bases and J by 2 bases, with 21 bases between. CDR1 is MDHEN, CDR2 SYDVKM, per germline. The CDR3 totals 16 residues. The CDR3 reads CASSWETWGRNYGYTF. CDR3 DNA: TGTGCCAGCTCCTGGGAAACATGGGGCAGGAACTATGGCTACACCTTC.

The chain couples TRBV9 to TRBJ2-7; D is possibly TRBD2 (5 bases). The CDR3 spans 15 residues. Germline CDR1 reads SGDLS; CDR2 reads YYNGEE. V was cut by 0 bases and J by 0 bases, with 10 bases left in between. Here the CDR3 DNA reads TGTGCCAGCAGCGTAGAGAGCGGACTCTCCTACGAGCAGTACTTC. This gives the protein CASSVESGLSYEQYF.

This chain joins TRBV10-3 and TRBJ2-2, with D maybe TRBD1 (7 bases). V was shortened by 0 bases and J by 6 bases, with 14 bases between the two germline ends. The CDR3 is made up of 16 amino acids. CDR1 and CDR2 from the germline V gene are ENHRY and SYGVKD. The CDR3 loop is CAISESLQGGAGELFF. CDR3 DNA sequence: TGTGCCATCAGTGAGTCGTTGCAGGGGGGAGCCGGGGAGCTGTTTTTT.

The rearrangement joins TRBV5-1 to TRBJ1-6; no clear D. The V gene's germline CDR1 is SGHRS and CDR2 YFSETQ. CDR3 size: 17 residues. Trimming left V 1 base short and J 0 bases short, with 11 bases between. Here the CDR3 reads CASSLSPQSSYNSPLHF. The CDR3 coding sequence is TGCGCCAGCAGCTTGTCGCCACAGAGCTCCTATAATTCACCCCTCCACTTT.

The rearrangement joins TRBV3-1 (or the pseudogene TRBV3-2) to TRBJ2-7; either TRBD1 or TRBD2 may fit D (6 bases each). The CDR3 totals 12 residues. Trimming took off 5 bases at V and 6 bases at J, with 11 bases between the two ends. Germline CDR1 reads LGHDT; CDR2 reads YNNKEL (reference sequence). The CDR3 here is CASSTGAREQYF. CDR3 coding DNA: TGTGCCAGCAGCACGGGGGCCCGCGAGCAGTACTTC.

The V call is TRBV28, the J call TRBJ1-4, with TRBD1 as a possible D gene (5 bases). Between the trimmed V and J ends, which lost 6 bases and 4 bases, there was a span of 12 bases. Per germline, CDR1 MDHEN and CDR2 SYDVKM. There are 14 residues in the CDR3. DNA of the CDR3: TGTGCCAGCAGCCGCGGGGGGGATAATGAAAAACTGTTTTTT. As protein: CASSRGGDNEKLFF.

The CDR3 loop reads CASSLDRAAETQYF. The CDR3 DNA follows: TGTGCCAGCAGTCTAGACAGGGCTGCGGAGACCCAGTACTTC. The chain uses TRBV13 and TRBJ2-5, with 7 bases matching TRBD1. Germline CDR1 PRHDT, CDR2 FYEKMQ (reference sequence). The CDR3 spans 14 residues. V lost 6 bases, J lost 5 bases, and 9 bases stayed unmatched.

The chain recombines TRBV7-9 with TRBJ2-5; D is ambiguous. V lost 5 bases and J lost 5, with 9 bases in between. This CDR3 has 12 residues. Germline CDR1 is SEHNR and CDR2 is FQNEAQ (reference sequence). DNA of the CDR3: TGTGCCAGCAGCCTAACGCCCGAGACCCAGTACTTC. Translation: CASSLTPETQYF.

The chain joins TRBV9 to TRBJ2-1; 7 nucleotides align to TRBD2. Trimming cost V 2 bases and J 3 bases; bases outside gene matches: 2. The germline CDR1 and CDR2 sequences are SGDLS and YYNGEE. This CDR3 spans 14 amino acids. This CDR3 reads CASSVGTNYNEQFF. DNA for the CDR3: TGTGCCAGCAGCGTGGGGACTAACTACAATGAGCAGTTCTTC. The entire variable domain, with the rest obtained from reference TRBV9 and TRBJ2-1, is as follows: DSGVTQTPKHLITATGQRVTLRCSPRSGDLSVYWYQQSLDQGLQFLIQYYNGEERAKGNILERFSAQQFPDLHSELNLSSLELGDSALYFCASSVGTNYNEQFFGPGTRLTVL.

V and J are TRBV9 and TRBJ1-4; D perhaps matches TRBD1 (5 bases). The CDR3 sequence is 14 residues long. V lost 4 bases and J 8 bases, leaving 15 bases between the germline ends. Germline CDR1 and CDR2: SGDLS and YYNGEE. Here the CDR3 DNA reads TGTGCCAGCAGCCAGATGGGGCAGGGAGAAAAACTGTTTTTT. It codes for CASSQMGQGEKLFF.

The rearrangement links TRBV10-1 to TRBJ2-7; 8 nucleotides align to TRBD2. Germline CDR1 and CDR2: WNHNN and SYGVQD (reference sequence). The CDR3 spans 15 residues. Unmatched junction bases numbered 11, after V lost 4 bases and J lost 6 bases. The CDR3 loop is CASSGRPGGRREQYF. The CDR3 nucleotides read TGCGCCAGCAGTGGTAGGCCGGGAGGGCGACGCGAGCAGTACTTC.

The chain couples TRBV6-2 or TRBV6-3 to TRBJ1-1; D gene unclear. The V and J ends lost 6 bases and 3 bases respectively, with 17 bases between them. This CDR3 is 15 amino acids long. Germline CDR1 reads MNHEY; CDR2 reads SVGEGT. In DNA form, the CDR3 reads TGTGCCAGCAGCAATCGACGGGGATATGACACTGAAGCTTTCTTT. It translates to CASSNRRGYDTEAFF.

The CDR3 coding sequence is TGTGCCAGTAAGCGGATAGAGTTAAACTATGGCTACACCTTC. Protein sequence: CASKRIELNYGYTF. V and J are TRBV19 and TRBJ1-2; D unresolved. The CDR3 runs to 14 residues. V was clipped by 7 bases and J by 2 bases, with 14 bases between them. The germline CDR1 and CDR2 sequences are LNHDA and SQIVND (reference sequence). The full variable domain, its missing parts supplied by reference TRBV19 and TRBJ1-2, is DGGITQSPKYLFRKEGQNVTLSCEQNLNHDAMYWYRQDPGQGLRLIYYSQIVNDFQKGDIAEGYSVSREKKESFPLTVTSAQKNPTAFYLCASKRIELNYGYTFGSGTRLTVV.

In regard to this clone: The junction differs from germline at one of its ends, possibly a read error. The gene calls are TRBV7-7 and TRBJ1-6, with 7 nucleotides matching TRBD1. The CDR3 is 15 amino acids. CDR1 and CDR2 from the germline V gene are SSHAT and FNYEAQ (reference sequence). In nucleotides, the CDR3 is TGTGCTAGCAGCTTACGGGACAGCGATAATTCACCCCTCCACTTT. This encodes CASSLRDSDNSPLHF.

The genes are TRBV27 and TRBJ1-2; TRBD1 matches at 7 bases. The CDR3 has 13 residues. The V and J ends lost 4 bases and 5 bases, in that order; junction bases with no gene match: 4. Germline CDR1 MNHEY, CDR2 SMNVEV (reference sequence). The CDR3: CASSSAGGYGYTF. Written as DNA, the CDR3 is TGTGCCAGCAGTTCTGCAGGGGGGTATGGCTACACCTTC.

The chain recombines TRBV6-2 or TRBV6-3 with TRBJ2-5; D may be TRBD1 (7 bases). This CDR3 has 13 residues. In germline, CDR1 is MNHEY, CDR2 SVGEGT. V was clipped by 5 bases and J by 5 bases, with 12 bases between them. CDR3 residues: CASSDRAGETQYF. The CDR3 region has the DNA TGTGCCAGCAGTGACAGGGCGGGGGAGACCCAGTACTTC.

The chain couples TRBV19 to TRBJ2-3, with 11 nucleotides matching TRBD2. The J segment lost 4 bases and the V segment lost 6 bases, leaving 6 bases of the junction unmatched. From germline, CDR1 is LNHDA and CDR2 SQIVND (reference sequence). The CDR3 totals 15 residues. CDR3 DNA sequence: TGTGCCAGTAGACCGCTAGCGGGAGGAGCAGATACGCAGTATTTT. This sequence encodes CASRPLAGGADTQYF.

The chain carries TRBV7-8 and TRBJ1-5, with D uncertain. Germline CDR1 and CDR2: SGHVS and FQNEAQ. The length of the CDR3 is 16 residues. Trimming removed 2 bases at V and 7 bases at J, with 18 bases between. The CDR3 DNA is TGTGCCAGCAGCTTAAACGTGGCAGTTAGCGGACAGCCCCAGCATTTT. This codes for CASSLNVAVSGQPQHF.

The chain has TRBV5-1 and TRBJ2-7, with a weak D call TRBD1 (6 bases). The germline gives CDR1 SGHRS, CDR2 YFSETQ. V was trimmed by 4 bases and J by 5 bases, leaving 19 bases between them. The CDR3 spans 15 residues. CDR3 sequence reads: CASSTSSTGINEQYF. CDR3 nucleotides: TGCGCCAGCAGCACCTCCTCAACAGGGATCAACGAGCAGTACTTC. Drawing the rest from reference TRBV5-1 and TRBJ2-7, the complete variable domain is KAGVTQTPRYLIKTRGQQVTLSCSPISGHRSVSWYQQTPGQGLQFLFEYFSETQRNKGNFPGRFSGRQFSNSRSEMNVSTLELGDSALYLCASSTSSTGINEQYFGPGTRLTVT.

The chain couples TRBV7-3 to TRBJ2-1, with D maybe TRBD1 (6 bases). Germline V CDR1 and CDR2: SGHTA, FQGTGA. The CDR3 loop spans 14 amino acids. V lost 5 bases, J lost 13 bases, and 21 bases lay in between. The CDR3: CASSPRGTNSPQFF. The CDR3 nucleotides read TGTGCCAGCAGCCCAAGGGGGACCAACTCCCCCCAGTTCTTC. Full variable domain (outside the CDR3, taken from reference TRBV7-3 and TRBJ2-1): GAGVSQTPSNKVTEKGKYVELRCDPISGHTALYWYRQSLGQGPEFLIYFQGTGAADDSGLPNDRFFAVRPEGSVSTLKIQRTERGDSAVYLCASSPRGTNSPQFFGPGTRLTVL.

This sequence joins TRBV4-1 and TRBJ2-1, with TRBD2 matching over 8 bases. Germline CDR1 is MGHRA and CDR2 is YSYEKL. V shed 4 bases, J shed 0 bases, and the junction held 8 bases outside the gene matches. The CDR3 runs to 17 residues. CDR3 protein: CASSLGLAVSSYNEQFF. The CDR3 region has the DNA TGCGCCAGCAGCCTAGGACTAGCCGTTAGCTCCTACAATGAGCAGTTCTTC.

This chain connects TRBV5-4 to TRBJ2-7, with 7 positions matching TRBD2. CDR3 length: 15 amino acids. Germline V gene sequence: CDR1 SGHNT, CDR2 YYREEE (reference sequence). Unmatched junction bases numbered 6, after V lost 0 bases and J lost 3 bases. The CDR3 DNA sequence: TGTGCCAGCAGCTTGGTGGCGGGAGAGGGCTACGAGCAGTACTTC. The encoded protein is CASSLVAGEGYEQYF.